Each of the 15 T cell receptor beta chains below was sequenced from the same sample in a study of blood T cell repertoires in COVID-19 (dated by TCRdb to 2018 to 2020). Preparation of the library involved the immunoSEQ multiplex PCR assay. The clones in this table, taken by TCRdb from immuneACCESS, are in-frame only. Not every clone is retained; where verified, under half of the shortfall comes from an unresolved V gene, and the cause of the rest is unknown. Present in this sample are more than 200,000 clones, roughly 85% of which were seen just once. About 2.7% of the sample lies in the top ten. Sequencing was performed on peripheral blood. These receptors originate from a woman aged 40 to 50 with active or convalescent COVID-19.

This clone has just a few counts. The chain uses TRBV7-9 and TRBJ2-2; D gene ambiguous. V lost 5 bases, J lost 6 bases, and 4 bases lay in between. The CDR3 sequence is 11 residues long. Per germline, CDR1 SEHNR and CDR2 FQNEAQ (reference sequence). The CDR3 spells CASSLAGELFF. Written as DNA, the CDR3 is TGTGCCAGCAGCCTCGCCGGGGAGCTGTTTTTT.

This clone turned up a few times. The chain combines TRBV6-1 with TRBJ2-5, with TRBD2 identical over 9 bases. The CDR3 extends over 14 amino acids. Germline CDR1 MNHNS, CDR2 SASEGT. V shed 2 bases and J 4 bases; nucleotides not matched to a gene: 2. DNA for the CDR3: TGTGCCAGCAGTGAACTAGCGGGAAGAGAGACCCAGTACTTC. It codes for CASSELAGRETQYF.

This rearrangement joins TRBV9 to TRBJ2-5; TRBD2 aligns across 9 bases. V was pared by 1 base and J by 4 bases, with 5 bases of the junction left unmatched. CDR1 SGDLS and CDR2 YYNGEE come from the germline V gene. This CDR3 region has 15 residues. CDR3: CASSVQVAGAETQYF. The CDR3 nucleotides read TGTGCCAGCAGCGTACAGGTAGCGGGAGCAGAGACCCAGTACTTC.

This clone was observed once. The chain combines TRBV28 with TRBJ2-7, with a tentative D call TRBD2 (5 bases). CDR3 length equals 16 residues. CDR1 is MDHEN and CDR2 is SYDVKM in the germline V gene. The germline V and J ends were trimmed by 5 bases and 0 bases, with 17 bases remaining between them. Here the CDR3 DNA reads TGTGCCAGCAGTCACGCTAGTTTGGGGAGCTCCTACGAGCAGTACTTC. This encodes CASSHASLGSSYEQYF.

V and J are TRBV24-1 and TRBJ1-5; D is possibly TRBD1 (6 bases). CDR1 and CDR2 (germline): KGHDR, SFDVKD. CDR3 length: 15 residues. Trimming shortened V by 3 bases and J by 3 bases, and 11 bases separated the two germline ends. CDR3 in amino acids: CATSDPGQHNQPQHF. In nucleotides, the CDR3 is TGTGCCACCAGTGATCCTGGACAGCACAATCAGCCCCAGCATTTT.

This chain links TRBV7-6 with TRBJ2-7; 10 positions match TRBD2. The CDR3 contains 16 residues. From germline, CDR1 is SGHVS and CDR2 FNYEAQ. V was pared by 1 base and J by 2 bases, with 5 bases of the junction left unmatched. The CDR3 sequence is CASSLGASGGTYEQYF. The DNA for the CDR3 is TGTGCCAGCAGCTTAGGAGCTAGCGGGGGCACCTACGAGCAGTACTTC.

The chain has TRBV4-3 and TRBJ2-1; a weak D match, TRBD1 (6 bases). Trimming pared 3 bases from V and 0 bases from J, leaving 9 bases between. Germline V gene sequence: CDR1 LGHNA, CDR2 YSLEER. The CDR3 has 15 amino acids. The CDR3 bases are TGCGCCAGCAGCCAGGACAGCAGCTCCTACAATGAGCAGTTCTTC. Translating it yields CASSQDSSSYNEQFF.

This clone has a handful of counts. V gene TRBV2 combines with J gene TRBJ2-3, with 8 bases fitting TRBD1. V lost 6 bases and J lost 1; bases outside the gene matches: 9. Germline lookup yields CDR1 SNHLY and CDR2 FYNNEI. The CDR3 length is 16 residues. CDR3 nucleotide sequence: TGTGCCAGCAGGGCCGGACAGGGCATCGGCACAGATACGCAGTATTTT. As protein: CASRAGQGIGTDTQYF.

The chain has TRBV21-1 and TRBJ2-5; TRBD1, as called in the table, went unchecked against the DNA. TRBV21-1 is a pseudogene locus. CDR3 length: 15 residues. The CDR3 DNA sequence: TGTGCCAGCATCTTGACAGGGAGAGGTCGAGAGACCCAGTACTTC. This sequence encodes CASILTGRGRETQYF.

The chain joins TRBV25-1 to TRBJ1-2; 8 bases match TRBD1. V lost 6 bases and J lost 4; bases outside the gene matches: 13. The length of the CDR3 is 16 residues. The V gene's germline CDR1 is MGHDK and CDR2 SYGVNS. In nucleotides, the CDR3 is TGTGCCAGCAGCGACGCCAGACAGGGGATGGGCTATGGCTACACCTTC. Its protein product is CASSDARQGMGYGYTF.

The gene calls are TRBV5-1 and TRBJ2-3; 7 bases match TRBD1. J lost 7 bases, V lost 0 bases, and 11 bases had no gene match. Germline V CDR1 and CDR2: SGHRS, YFSETQ. This CDR3 is 16 amino acids long. Written as DNA, the CDR3 is TGCGCCAGCAGCTTGGGCGACAGGGATGGCGGTAATACGCAGTATTTT. It is translated as CASSLGDRDGGNTQYF.

The chain joins TRBV7-9 to TRBJ2-7; 9 nucleotides align to TRBD2. The CDR3 totals 14 residues. Germline CDR1 is SEHNR and CDR2 is FQNEAQ (reference sequence). J was trimmed by 7 bases and V by 5 bases; bases with no gene match: 9. CDR3 amino acids: CASSQGLALGEQYF. CDR3 DNA: TGTGCCAGCAGCCAGGGACTAGCCTTAGGGGAGCAGTACTTC.

V usage is TRBV6-5 and J usage is TRBJ1-3, with TRBD1 as a possible D gene (5 bases). This CDR3 is 14 amino acids long. From germline, CDR1 is MNHEY and CDR2 SVGAGI. Trimming removed 6 bases from V and 0 bases from J, with 9 bases in between. DNA for the CDR3: TGTGCCAGCAGCAGGGCCAGCTCTGGAAACACCATATATTTT. Translated: CASSRASSGNTIYF.

This clone was detected a few times. The gene calls are TRBV4-2 and TRBJ1-1; D gene uncertain. The CDR3 is 14 amino acids. Germline loops: CDR1 LGHNA, CDR2 YNFKEQ. Trimming stripped 0 bases from V and 7 bases from J, with 12 bases between. This chain's CDR3 is CASSQEAWSNEAFF. For the CDR3, the DNA is TGTGCCAGCAGCCAAGAAGCCTGGTCTAATGAAGCTTTCTTT.

This sequence joins TRBV7-2 and TRBJ1-4; TRBD1 is a possible D gene (6 bases). Germline V gene sequence: CDR1 SGHTA, CDR2 FQGNSA. CDR3 length: 13 amino acids. Trimming removed 7 bases at V and 3 bases at J, with 9 bases between. The CDR3 is CASTRQANEKLFF. In DNA form, the CDR3 reads TGTGCCAGCACCCGACAGGCTAATGAAAAACTGTTTTTT.